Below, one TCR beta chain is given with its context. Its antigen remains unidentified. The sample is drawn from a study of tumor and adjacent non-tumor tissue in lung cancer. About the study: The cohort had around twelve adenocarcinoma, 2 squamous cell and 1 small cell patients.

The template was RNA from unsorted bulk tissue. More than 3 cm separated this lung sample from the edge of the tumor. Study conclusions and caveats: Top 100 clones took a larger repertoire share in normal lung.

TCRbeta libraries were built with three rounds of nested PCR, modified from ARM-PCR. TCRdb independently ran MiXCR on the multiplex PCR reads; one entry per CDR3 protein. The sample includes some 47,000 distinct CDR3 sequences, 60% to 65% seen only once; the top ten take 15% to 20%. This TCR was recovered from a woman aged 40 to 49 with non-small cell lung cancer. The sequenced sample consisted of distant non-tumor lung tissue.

The CDR3 DNA reads TGTGCCAGCCGCCAAGGGCTAGCGGGGGATGAGCAGTTCTTC. This sequence encodes CASRQGLAGDEQFF. The V and J genes are TRBV11-3 and TRBJ2-1; 10 bases fit TRBD2. CDR1 SGHNT and CDR2 YENEEA come from the germline V gene. The CDR3 loop spans 14 amino acids. Trimming took 8 bases from V and 8 from J; bases not matched to a gene: 9.